One TCR beta chain is described in this entry. Its target is not known. PCR was performed a second time for about 7 to 11 cycles using a sample-barcoded 5' primer and a J-beta primer mix. One entry per CDR3 protein, called by TCRdb with MiXCR from the 5' RACE reads. The repertoire consists of about 620,000 distinct CDR3 sequences, with under 25% occurring once and the leading ten covering approximately 3.7%. The sample is drawn from a study of blood T cells in healthy people across ages. Whole-study findings and limits: A roughly linear age-dependent decrease characterized TCR beta diversity per million T cells. No conclusive comparison of naive versus antigen-experienced cells was possible with unsorted PBMCs.

Germline V gene lookup returns CDR1 SGHDN and CDR2 FVKESK. CDR3 length equals 15 residues. The ends were cut back, 4 bases at V and 2 bases at J, with 11 bases in the middle. Each sample provided at least 5.5 micrograms of extracted total RNA. This chain links TRBV14 with TRBJ1-4; perhaps TRBD1 as D (6 bases). The sequencing sample was made of blood. The source of this sequence is a man between 65 and 85 years old in good health. The CDR3 nucleotides are TGTGCCAGCAGCCGATTGACAGGCACTAATGAAAAACTGTTTTTT. Translated: CASSRLTGTNEKLFF. Using reference TRBV14 and TRBJ1-4 for the parts outside the CDR3, the full variable domain is EAGVTQFPSHSVIEKGQTVTLRCDPISGHDNLYWYRRVMGKEIKFLLHFVKESKQDESGMPNNRFLAERTGGTYSTLKVQPAELEDSGVYFCASSRLTGTNEKLFFGSGTQLSVL.